This passage covers 13 T cell receptor beta chains from one sample sequenced in a study of blood T cell repertoires in COVID-19. Sequenced by immunoSEQ multiplex PCR; TCRdb stores in-frame clones only, minus some. Of about 250,000 clones in the sample, about 91% were seen once. Sequencing was done on a sample of peripheral blood. Receptors originate from a woman younger than 45 with COVID-19, enrolled during active disease.

The V gene is TRBV6-2 or TRBV6-3, the J gene TRBJ2-2, with a possible D match to TRBD2 (6 bases). Per the germline V gene, CDR1 is MNHEY and CDR2 is SVGEGT. Trimming shortened V by 2 bases and J by 9 bases, and 22 bases separated the two germline ends. The CDR3 consists of 17 residues. The CDR3 protein is CASSYGGTEGPAWELFF. DNA for the CDR3: TGTGCCAGCAGTTACGGCGGGACTGAGGGCCCGGCTTGGGAGCTGTTTTTT.

The chain uses TRBV4-3 and TRBJ1-3; 7 bases fit TRBD1. V lost 2 bases and J lost 4; bases outside the gene matches: 8. Germline V gene data show CDR1 as LGHNA and CDR2 as YSLEER. The length of the CDR3 is 16 residues. The CDR3 bases are TGCGCCAGCAGCCAAACAACTACAGGGGCGGGAAACACCATATATTTT. As protein: CASSQTTTGAGNTIYF.

The rearrangement joins TRBV19 to TRBJ1-4; the match to TRBD1 covers 8 bases. V lost 5 bases to trimming and J lost 6 bases; unmatched junction nucleotides: 8. Per the germline V gene, CDR1 is LNHDA and CDR2 is SQIVND (reference sequence). There are 15 residues in the CDR3. The CDR3 DNA reads as TGTGCCAGTAGTCCAGGACAGGGCGCTTATGAAAAACTGTTTTTT. Residues: CASSPGQGAYEKLFF.

The chain is built from TRBV19 and TRBJ1-1; D unclear. This CDR3 contains 16 residues. The V end was cut by 7 bases, the J end by 3 bases, with 21 bases between. The germline V gene has CDR1 LNHDA and CDR2 SQIVND (reference sequence). The CDR3 sequence: CASTNPRRVRDTEAFF. The CDR3 coding sequence is TGTGCCAGTACCAACCCGCGGCGGGTTCGGGACACTGAAGCTTTCTTT.

The genes are TRBV5-8 and TRBJ2-5; 9 nucleotides line up with TRBD2. This CDR3 is 16 amino acids long. V was clipped by 2 bases and J by 5 bases; unmatched bases: 10. Germline CDR1 reads SGHTS; CDR2 reads YDEGEE. DNA of the CDR3: TGTGCCAGCAGCTTACCCGGCGGGAGGGCCTGGGAGACCCAGTACTTC. Encoded protein: CASSLPGGRAWETQYF.

V gene TRBV6-1 combines with J gene TRBJ2-3; 13 bases fit TRBD2. Per the germline V gene, CDR1 is MNHNS and CDR2 is SASEGT. The CDR3 is 16 residues long. V trimming: 4 bases; J trimming: 0 bases; junction bases outside the gene matches: 1. The chain's CDR3 is CASSAGLAGSTDTQYF. The CDR3 region has the DNA TGTGCCAGCAGTGCGGGACTAGCGGGGAGCACAGATACGCAGTATTTT.

This rearrangement joins TRBV2 to TRBJ2-7, with D possibly matching TRBD2 (6 bases). This CDR3 region has 13 residues. V lost 8 bases and J 2 bases, leaving 13 bases between the germline ends. Germline V gene data show CDR1 as SNHLY and CDR2 as FYNNEI. CDR3 residues: CASSGDPAYEQYV. CDR3 in DNA: TGTGCCAGCTCGGGGGATCCAGCCTACGAGCAGTACGTC.

V is TRBV4-2 and J is TRBJ2-1, with 8 bases aligning to TRBD2. CDR1 LGHNA and CDR2 YNFKEQ come from the germline V gene. The CDR3 length is 15 residues. Trimming took 1 base from V and 4 from J; bases not matched to a gene: 3. DNA of the CDR3: TGTGCCAGCAGCCAAGGGCGGGAGGATTACAATGAGCAGTTCTTC. Amino acids: CASSQGREDYNEQFF.

This clone was seen ten or more times. The chain recombines TRBV9 with TRBJ1-1; D not certain. The germline V gene has CDR1 SGDLS and CDR2 YYNGEE. The V and J ends lost 0 bases and 1 base respectively, with 7 bases between them. The CDR3 is made up of 14 amino acids. The CDR3: CASSVEGGNTEAFF. The DNA of the CDR3 is TGTGCCAGCAGCGTAGAGGGAGGGAACACTGAAGCTTTCTTT.

The chain uses TRBV11-2 and TRBJ2-1; D perhaps matches TRBD1 (6 bases). The CDR3 runs 15 residues. Germline V gives CDR1 SGHAT, CDR2 FQNNGV. V lost 1 base and J 12 bases, leaving 19 bases between the germline ends. The CDR3: CASSLGGLAAGAQFF. The CDR3 DNA reads as TGTGCCAGCAGCTTAGGGGGGCTAGCCGCTGGTGCGCAGTTCTTC.

The V gene is TRBV27, the J gene TRBJ1-5; perhaps TRBD1 as D (5 bases). V was clipped by 4 bases and J by 1 base, with 8 bases between them. Per the germline V gene, CDR1 is MNHEY and CDR2 is SMNVEV (reference sequence). The CDR3 length is 14 residues. This chain's CDR3 is CASSSRQSNQPQHF. The CDR3 DNA sequence: TGTGCCAGCAGTTCTCGACAGAGCAATCAGCCCCAGCATTTT.

The chain employs TRBV6-5 and TRBJ2-1, with 8 bases aligning to TRBD2. This CDR3 has 13 amino acids. CDR1 MNHEY and CDR2 SVGAGI come from the germline V gene. V trimming: 5 bases; J trimming: 10 bases; junction bases outside the gene matches: 7. The CDR3 nucleotides are TGTGCCAGCAGTAGCGGGAGAGTAGAAGAGCAGTTCTTC. This translates into CASSSGRVEEQFF.

The rearrangement joins TRBV19 to TRBJ1-2; D is unclear. The V gene's germline CDR1 is LNHDA and CDR2 SQIVND (reference sequence). V was cut by 3 bases and J by 2 bases, with 13 bases left in between. This CDR3 is built from 15 residues. The CDR3 DNA reads as TGTGCCAGTAGTATTGTTCCGGACTCAAACTATGGCTACACCTTC. This encodes CASSIVPDSNYGYTF.